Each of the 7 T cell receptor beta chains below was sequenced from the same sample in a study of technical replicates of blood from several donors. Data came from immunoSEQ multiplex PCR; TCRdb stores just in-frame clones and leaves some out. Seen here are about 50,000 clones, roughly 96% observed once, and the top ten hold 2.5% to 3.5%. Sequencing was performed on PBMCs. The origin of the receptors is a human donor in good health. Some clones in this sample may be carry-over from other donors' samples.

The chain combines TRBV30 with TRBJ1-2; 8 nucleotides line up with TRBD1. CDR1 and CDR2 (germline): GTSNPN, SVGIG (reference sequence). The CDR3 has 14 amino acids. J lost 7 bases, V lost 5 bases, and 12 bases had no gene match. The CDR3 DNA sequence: TGTGCCTGGTGGAGGGGCAGGGGGCCGGGTGGCTACACCTTC. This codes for CAWWRGRGPGGYTF.

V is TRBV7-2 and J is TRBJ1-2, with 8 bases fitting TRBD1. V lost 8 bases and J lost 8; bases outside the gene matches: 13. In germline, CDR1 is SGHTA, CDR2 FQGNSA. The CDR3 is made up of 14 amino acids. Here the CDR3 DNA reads TGTGCCAGCCGACTTAGCGCCACAGGGGGAGGCTACACCTTC. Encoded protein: CASRLSATGGGYTF.

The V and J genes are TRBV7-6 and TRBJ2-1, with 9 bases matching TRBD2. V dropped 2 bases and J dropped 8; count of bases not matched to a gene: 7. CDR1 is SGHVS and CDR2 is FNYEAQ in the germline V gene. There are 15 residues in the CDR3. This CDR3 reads CASSLRGLASDEQFF. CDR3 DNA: TGTGCCAGCAGCTTACGGGGACTAGCCTCTGATGAGCAGTTCTTC.

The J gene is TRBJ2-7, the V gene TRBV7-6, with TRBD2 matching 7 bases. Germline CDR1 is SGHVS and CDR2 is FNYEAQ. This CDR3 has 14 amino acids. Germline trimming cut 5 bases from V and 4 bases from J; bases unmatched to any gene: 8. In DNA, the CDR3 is TGTGCCAGCAGCCCGCGGACTAGTAAATACGAGCAGTACTTC. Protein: CASSPRTSKYEQYF.

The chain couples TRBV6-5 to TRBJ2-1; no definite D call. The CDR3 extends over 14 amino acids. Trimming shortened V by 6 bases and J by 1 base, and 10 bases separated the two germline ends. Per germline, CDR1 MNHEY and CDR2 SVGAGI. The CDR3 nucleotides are TGTGCCAGCAGCTATGGGCTTTCCTACAATGAGCAGTTCTTC. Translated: CASSYGLSYNEQFF.

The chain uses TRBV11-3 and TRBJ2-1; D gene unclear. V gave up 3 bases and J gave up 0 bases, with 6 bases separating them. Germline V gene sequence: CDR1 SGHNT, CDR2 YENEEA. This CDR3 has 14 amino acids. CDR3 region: CASSFTSSYNEQFF. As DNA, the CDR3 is TGTGCCAGCAGCTTTACAAGCTCCTACAATGAGCAGTTCTTC.

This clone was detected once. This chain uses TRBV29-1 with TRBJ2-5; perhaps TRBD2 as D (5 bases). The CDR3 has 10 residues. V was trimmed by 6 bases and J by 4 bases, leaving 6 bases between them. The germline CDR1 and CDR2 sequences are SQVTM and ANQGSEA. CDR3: CSVGGETQYF. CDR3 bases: TGCAGCGTCGGAGGAGAGACCCAGTACTTC.